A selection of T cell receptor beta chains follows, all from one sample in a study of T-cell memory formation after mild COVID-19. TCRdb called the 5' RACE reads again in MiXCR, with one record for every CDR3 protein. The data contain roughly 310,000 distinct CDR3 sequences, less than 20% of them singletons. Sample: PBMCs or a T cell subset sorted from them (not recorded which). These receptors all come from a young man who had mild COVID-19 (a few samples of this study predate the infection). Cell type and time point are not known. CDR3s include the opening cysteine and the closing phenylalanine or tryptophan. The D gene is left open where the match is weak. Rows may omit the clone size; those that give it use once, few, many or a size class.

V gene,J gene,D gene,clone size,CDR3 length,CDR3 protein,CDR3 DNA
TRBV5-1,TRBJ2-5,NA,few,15,CASSLAASGQETQYF,TGCGCCAGCAGCTTGGCCGCCAGCGGACAAGAGACCCAGTACTTC
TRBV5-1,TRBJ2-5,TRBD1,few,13,CASVGTGGETQYF,TGCGCCAGCGTCGGGACAGGGGGGGAGACCCAGTACTTC
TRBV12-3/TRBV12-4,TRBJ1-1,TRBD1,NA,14,CASSFLEGATEAFF,TGTGCCAGCAGTTTTCTGGAGGGGGCTACTGAAGCTTTCTTT
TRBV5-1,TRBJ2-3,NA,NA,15,CASSLSDSAADTQYF,TGCGCCAGCAGCTTGTCCGACAGCGCAGCAGATACGCAGTATTTT
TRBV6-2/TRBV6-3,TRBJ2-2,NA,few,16,CASSYYDTANTGELFF,TGTGCCAGCAGTTACTACGATACTGCGAACACCGGGGAGCTGTTTTTT
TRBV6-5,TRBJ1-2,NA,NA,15,CASSPGTLWHYGYTF,TGTGCCAGCAGCCCCGGGACCCTATGGCACTATGGCTACACCTTC
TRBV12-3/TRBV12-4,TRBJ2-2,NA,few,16,CASSPWGEADTGELFF,TGTGCCAGCAGTCCATGGGGGGAGGCGGACACCGGGGAGCTGTTTTTT
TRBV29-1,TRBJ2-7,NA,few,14,CSVEDPGEGYEQYF,TGCAGCGTTGAAGACCCCGGGGAAGGCTACGAGCAGTACTTC
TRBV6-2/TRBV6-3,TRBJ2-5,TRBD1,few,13,CASSKTGGKTQYF,TGTGCCAGCAGCAAGACAGGGGGCAAGACCCAGTACTTC
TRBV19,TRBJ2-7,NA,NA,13,CASSLAANYEQYF,TGTGCCAGTAGCCTCGCGGCAAACTACGAGCAGTACTTC
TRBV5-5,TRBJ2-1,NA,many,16,CASSTGAGEPANEQFF,TGTGCCAGCAGCACGGGGGCCGGGGAGCCAGCCAATGAGCAGTTCTTC
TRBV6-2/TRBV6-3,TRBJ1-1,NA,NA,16,CASSYSIGLMNTEAFF,TGTGCCAGCAGTTACTCGATCGGGTTAATGAACACTGAAGCTTTCTTT
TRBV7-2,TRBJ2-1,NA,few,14,CASSFLQSYNEQFF,TGTGCCAGCAGCTTTCTTCAGTCCTACAATGAGCAGTTCTTC
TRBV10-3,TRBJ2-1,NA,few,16,CAISDFRGLLRDEQFF,TGTGCCATCAGTGACTTTCGAGGGTTGCTGCGTGATGAGCAGTTCTTC
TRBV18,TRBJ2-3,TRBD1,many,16,CASSAQGADSTDTQYF,TGTGCCAGCTCAGCACAGGGGGCGGATAGCACAGATACGCAGTATTTT
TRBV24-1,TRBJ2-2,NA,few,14,CATSDGVNTGELFF,TGTGCCACCAGTGATGGAGTAAACACCGGGGAGCTGTTTTTT
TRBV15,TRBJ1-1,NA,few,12,CATSSGNTEAFF,TGTGCCACCAGCAGTGGTAACACTGAAGCTTTCTTT
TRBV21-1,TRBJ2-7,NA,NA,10,CASSGQTGHF,TGTGCCAGCAGCGGACAGACAGGGCACTTC
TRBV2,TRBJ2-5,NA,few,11,CASTREETQYF,TGTGCCAGCACGAGGGAAGAGACCCAGTACTTC
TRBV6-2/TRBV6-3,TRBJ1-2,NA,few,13,CASSYSTIYGYTF,TGTGCCAGCAGTTACTCGACCATCTATGGCTACACCTTC
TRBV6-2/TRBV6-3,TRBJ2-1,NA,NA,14,CASSYRGLGDEQFF,TGTGCCAGCAGTTACCGGGGACTCGGCGATGAGCAGTTCTTC
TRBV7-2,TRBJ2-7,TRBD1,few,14,CASSPLDRGGEQYF,TGTGCCAGCAGCCCCCTGGACAGGGGGGGTGAGCAGTACTTC
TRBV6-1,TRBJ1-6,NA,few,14,CASSEESYNSPLHF,TGTGCCAGCAGTGAGGAATCATATAATTCACCCCTCCACTTT
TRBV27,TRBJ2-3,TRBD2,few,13,CASKISGGNTQYF,TGTGCCAGCAAAATTAGCGGGGGTAATACGCAGTATTTT
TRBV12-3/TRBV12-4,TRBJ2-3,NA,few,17,CASSLSSGLHQADTQYF,TGTGCCAGCAGTTTATCGAGCGGGCTCCACCAGGCGGATACGCAGTATTTT
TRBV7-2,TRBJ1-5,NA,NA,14,CASSFYLGDQPQHF,TGTGCCAGCAGCTTCTATTTGGGAGATCAGCCCCAGCATTTT
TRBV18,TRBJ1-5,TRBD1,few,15,CASSPDRQGGQPQHF,TGTGCCAGCTCACCCGATCGACAGGGAGGCCAGCCCCAGCATTTT
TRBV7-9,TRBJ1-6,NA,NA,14,CASSLDGGASPLHF,TGTGCCAGCAGCTTAGACGGGGGGGCCTCACCCCTCCACTTT
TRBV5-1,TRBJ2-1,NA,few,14,CASSPEPSYNEQFF,TGCGCCAGCAGCCCGGAGCCCTCCTACAATGAGCAGTTCTTC
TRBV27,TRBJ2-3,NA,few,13,CASRSQGPDTQYF,TGTGCCAGCAGATCCCAGGGCCCAGATACGCAGTATTTT
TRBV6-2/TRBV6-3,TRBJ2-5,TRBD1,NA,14,CASRTTGGWETQYF,TGTGCCAGCAGGACGACAGGGGGTTGGGAGACCCAGTACTTC
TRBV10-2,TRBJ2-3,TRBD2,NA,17,CASRGRFSGASTDTQYF,TGCGCCAGCAGGGGACGATTTAGCGGGGCGAGCACAGATACGCAGTATTTT
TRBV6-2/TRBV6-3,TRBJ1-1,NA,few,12,CASRPDYTEAFF,TGTGCCAGCAGGCCAGATTACACTGAAGCTTTCTTT
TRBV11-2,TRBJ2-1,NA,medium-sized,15,CASSLGGGGYNEQFF,TGTGCCAGCAGCTTGGGAGGAGGGGGCTACAATGAGCAGTTCTTC
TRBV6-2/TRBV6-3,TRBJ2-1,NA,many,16,CASSYRLPTIYNEQFF,TGTGCCAGCAGTTATCGGCTACCGACCATATACAATGAGCAGTTCTTC
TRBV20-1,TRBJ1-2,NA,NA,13,CSARDLEGYGYTF,TGCAGTGCTAGAGATCTGGAGGGCTATGGCTACACCTTC
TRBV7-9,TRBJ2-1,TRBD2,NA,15,CASSFARGTDNEQFF,TGTGCCAGCAGCTTTGCGCGGGGGACCGACAATGAGCAGTTCTTC
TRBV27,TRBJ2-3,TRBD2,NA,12,CASKSGEDTQYF,TGTGCCAGCAAAAGCGGGGAGGATACGCAGTATTTT
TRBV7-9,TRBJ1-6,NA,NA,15,CASSLGPGYNSPLHF,TGTGCCAGCAGCTTGGGCCCCGGCTATAATTCACCCCTCCACTTT
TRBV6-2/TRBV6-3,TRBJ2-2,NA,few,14,CASRHTGTTGELFF,TGTGCCAGCAGACACACAGGGACCACCGGGGAGCTGTTTTTT
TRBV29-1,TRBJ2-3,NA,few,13,CSVFPRGTDTQYF,TGCAGCGTTTTCCCTAGGGGCACAGATACGCAGTATTTT
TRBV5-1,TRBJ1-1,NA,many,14,CASSLEGKDTEAFF,TGCGCCAGCAGCTTGGAGGGGAAGGACACTGAAGCTTTCTTT
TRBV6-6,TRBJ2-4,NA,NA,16,CASSYPAVTAKNIQYF,TGTGCCAGCAGTTACCCGGCCGTTACAGCCAAAAACATTCAGTACTTC
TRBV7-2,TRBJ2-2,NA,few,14,CASSLIQGIGELFF,TGTGCCAGCAGCTTAATTCAGGGGATCGGGGAGCTGTTTTTT
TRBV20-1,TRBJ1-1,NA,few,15,CSAPPNGQGDSQAFF,TGCAGTGCCCCCCCTAATGGGCAGGGCGATTCACAGGCTTTCTTT
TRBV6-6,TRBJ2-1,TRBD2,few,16,CASSFSGGDSYNEQFF,TGTGCCAGCAGTTTTAGCGGGGGGGATTCCTACAATGAGCAGTTCTTC
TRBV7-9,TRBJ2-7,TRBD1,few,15,CASSDRATHSYEQYF,TGTGCCAGCAGTGACAGGGCCACCCACTCCTACGAGCAGTACTTC
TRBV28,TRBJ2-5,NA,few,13,CASSLHGQETQYF,TGTGCCAGCAGTTTACACGGCCAAGAGACCCAGTACTTC
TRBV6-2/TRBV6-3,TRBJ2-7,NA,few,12,CASRGLRHEQYF,TGTGCCAGCAGGGGGCTTCGGCACGAGCAGTACTTC
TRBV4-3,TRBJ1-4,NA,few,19,CASSQVKRTAESTNEKLFF,TGCGCCAGCAGCCAAGTTAAGCGCACCGCCGAATCAACTAATGAAAAACTGTTTTTT
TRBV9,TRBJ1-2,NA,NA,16,CASSPSGERPNYGYTF,TGTGCCAGCAGCCCCTCGGGTGAACGCCCCAACTATGGCTACACCTTC
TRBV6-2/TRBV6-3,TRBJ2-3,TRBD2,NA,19,CASSYPIAGGLSGTDTQYF,TGTGCCAGCAGTTACCCAATAGCGGGGGGGCTATCGGGCACAGATACGCAGTATTTT
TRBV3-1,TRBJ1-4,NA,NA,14,CASSPGTWGEKLFF,TGTGCCAGCAGCCCCGGGACCTGGGGTGAAAAACTGTTTTTT
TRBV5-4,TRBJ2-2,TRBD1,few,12,CASTDRGRELFF,TGTGCCAGCACCGACAGGGGTCGGGAGCTGTTTTTT
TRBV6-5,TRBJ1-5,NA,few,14,CASSYRGINQPQHF,TGTGCCAGCAGTTACCGGGGCATCAATCAGCCCCAGCATTTT
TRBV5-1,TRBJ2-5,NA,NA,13,CASSFAVQETQYF,TGCGCCAGCAGCTTCGCGGTCCAAGAGACCCAGTACTTC
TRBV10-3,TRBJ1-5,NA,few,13,CAINWENNQPQHF,TGTGCCATCAATTGGGAGAACAATCAGCCCCAGCATTTT
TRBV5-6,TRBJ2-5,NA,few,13,CASSGAGAETQYF,TGTGCCAGCAGCGGCGCGGGGGCAGAGACCCAGTACTTC
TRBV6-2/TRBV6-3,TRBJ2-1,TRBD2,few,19,CASSYTPGLSFGSYNEQFF,TGTGCCAGCAGTTACACACCGGGACTAAGTTTCGGCTCCTACAATGAGCAGTTCTTC
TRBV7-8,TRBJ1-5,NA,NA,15,CASSFWGVGNQPQHF,TGTGCCAGCAGCTTCTGGGGGGTGGGCAATCAGCCCCAGCATTTT